One and the same sample provided the 25 T cell receptor beta chains below, sequenced in a study of CD8 T cells in Susac syndrome. RNA, at roughly 0.45 to 1 ug, was reverse transcribed with random hexamers. TCRdb called the immunoSEQ multiplex PCR reads again in MiXCR, with one record for every CDR3 protein. This sample has approximately 26,000 distinct CDR3 sequences, with less than 95% found just once. Sequencing was carried out using CD8+ T cells from PBMCs. The receptor set was obtained from a human donor in good health.

The rearrangement joins TRBV6-1 to TRBJ2-4; D remains unclear. This CDR3 is built from 16 residues. Germline assignment: CDR1 MNHNS and CDR2 SASEGT. Trimming stripped 7 bases from V and 0 bases from J, with 16 bases between. The chain's CDR3 is CASTLRHALAKNIQYF. CDR3 DNA sequence: TGTGCCAGCACCCTCCGACACGCCTTAGCCAAAAACATTCAGTACTTC.

As regards this clonotype: Sequence at one end of the junction differs from germline and may be a read error. V and J are TRBV4-3 and TRBJ2-2; 14 bases map to TRBD2. The germline CDR1 and CDR2 sequences are LGHNA and YSLEER. There are 18 residues in the CDR3. The CDR3 DNA follows: TGCGCCAGCAGCCAAGCCCGACTAGCGGGGGGGAACACCGAGGAGCTGTTTTTT. This gives the protein CASSQARLAGGNTEELFF.

The chain combines TRBV7-9 with TRBJ2-6, with 7 nucleotides matching TRBD1. Unmatched junction bases numbered 11, after V lost 4 bases and J lost 2 bases. Germline V lookup: CDR1 SEHNR, CDR2 FQNEAQ (reference sequence). The CDR3 extends over 18 amino acids. CDR3 in DNA: TGTGCCAGCAGCTCAGCGAGAGGGGGCTGGACTGGGGCCAACGTCCTGACTTTC. Its translation: CASSSARGGWTGANVLTF.

V is TRBV11-2 and J is TRBJ2-1; unclear D gene. Trimming left V 1 base short and J 10 bases short, with 11 bases between. CDR3 length: 13 residues. From germline, CDR1 is SGHAT and CDR2 FQNNGV. The chain's CDR3 is CASSLVAGTEQFF. As DNA, the CDR3 is TGTGCCAGCAGCTTAGTAGCTGGCACGGAGCAGTTCTTC.

V is TRBV12-3 or TRBV12-4 and J is TRBJ2-2, with unresolved D. The CDR3 extends over 11 amino acids. Trimming stripped 3 bases from V and 4 bases from J, with 0 bases between. The CDR3 DNA follows: TGTGCCAGCAGTTTCACCGGGGAGCTGTTTTTT. This codes for CASSFTGELFF.

The chain has TRBV5-1 and TRBJ2-7, with D perhaps assigned TRBD1 or TRBD2 (6 bases each). The CDR3 consists of 16 residues. From germline, CDR1 is SGHRS and CDR2 YFSETQ. V lost 0 bases, J lost 5 bases, and 18 bases lay in between. CDR3 in amino acids: CASSLAMGGRSDEQYF. The CDR3 DNA reads as TGCGCCAGCAGCTTGGCCATGGGGGGCAGAAGCGACGAGCAGTACTTC.

The V call is TRBV27, the J call TRBJ2-1, with D unclear. Germline V gene data show CDR1 as MNHEY and CDR2 as SMNVEV (reference sequence). This CDR3 comprises 17 residues. V lost 5 bases to trimming and J lost 4 bases, with 21 bases between them. The CDR3 reads CASSPYGPSRAYNEQFF. DNA for the CDR3: TGTGCCAGCAGTCCGTACGGTCCCTCTAGGGCGTACAATGAGCAGTTCTTC.

This chain links TRBV7-2 with TRBJ1-1, with TRBD1 matching 7 bases. CDR1 is SGHTA and CDR2 is FQGNSA in the germline V gene. The CDR3 length is 15 residues. J lost 4 bases, V lost 7 bases, and 12 bases had no gene match. CDR3 nucleotide sequence: TGTGCCAGCATGACGACGACTCAGGGGGTCACTGAAGCTTTCTTT. This sequence encodes CASMTTTQGVTEAFF.

The V and J genes are TRBV12-5 and TRBJ2-5; D ambiguous. This CDR3 comprises 12 residues. V gave up 6 bases and J gave up 0 bases, with 5 bases separating them. Germline values: CDR1 LGHNT, CDR2 FRNRAP. The CDR3 is CASGLDQETQYF. The CDR3 DNA is TGTGCTAGTGGACTGGACCAAGAGACCCAGTACTTC.

This chain joins TRBV7-9 and TRBJ1-1, with D perhaps matching TRBD1 (5 bases). Germline CDR1 SEHNR, CDR2 FQNEAQ (reference sequence). V lost 2 bases to trimming and J lost 5 bases, with 15 bases between them. CDR3 length: 15 residues. CDR3 in amino acids: CASSLSSGSGTEAFF. The CDR3 nucleotides are TGTGCCAGCAGCTTATCCTCAGGGTCGGGGACTGAAGCTTTCTTT.

The V gene is TRBV4-3, the J gene TRBJ2-7; the D gene is possibly TRBD2 (6 bases). This CDR3 region has 17 residues. From germline, CDR1 is LGHNA and CDR2 YSLEER. Between the trimmed V and J ends, which lost 4 bases and 5 bases, there was a span of 24 bases. The CDR3 region has the DNA TGCGCCAGCAGCCTCAACGACCGGGAGACCGGCGTGAACGAGCAGTACTTC. This gives the protein CASSLNDRETGVNEQYF.

The chain links TRBV12-3 or TRBV12-4 to TRBJ2-7; 7 bases match TRBD1. V lost 5 bases to trimming and J lost 3 bases; unmatched junction nucleotides: 4. The CDR3 has 13 residues. The CDR3 is CASSLRQGYEQYF. Written as DNA, the CDR3 is TGTGCCAGCAGTCTTAGACAGGGCTACGAGCAGTACTTC.

This chain uses TRBV6-6 with TRBJ2-7, with D unresolved. The CDR3 length is 12 residues. With 9 bases removed from V and 3 bases from J, the gap between germline ends came to 12 bases. Germline CDR1 and CDR2: MNHNY and SVGAGI (reference sequence). The CDR3 sequence is CASLGSDYEQYF. In DNA form, the CDR3 reads TGTGCCAGTCTAGGGTCGGACTACGAGCAGTACTTC.

The chain recombines TRBV6-1 with TRBJ2-3; 13 positions match TRBD2. The V and J ends lost 5 bases and 6 bases, in that order; junction bases with no gene match: 5. The CDR3 is 15 amino acids. Germline CDR1 is MNHNS and CDR2 is SASEGT. The CDR3 sequence is CASSPLAGGPDTQYF. CDR3 nucleotides: TGTGCCAGCAGTCCACTAGCGGGGGGGCCCGATACGCAGTATTTT.

This chain uses TRBV4-3 with TRBJ2-7; D is unresolved. Germline V CDR1 and CDR2: LGHNA, YSLEER. The CDR3 totals 14 residues. Trimming left V 5 bases short and J 7 bases short, with 18 bases between. The CDR3 DNA is TGCGCCAGCAGCGGTGGAAGTGGAGCCGGGGAGCAGTACTTC. Its protein product is CASSGGSGAGEQYF.

The genes are TRBV7-9 and TRBJ2-1; TRBD1 is a possible D gene (5 bases). Germline V gene lookup returns CDR1 SEHNR and CDR2 FQNEAQ (reference sequence). Between the trimmed V and J ends, which lost 4 bases and 2 bases, there was a span of 12 bases. The CDR3 is made up of 15 amino acids. CDR3 sequence: CASSSIDSAYNEQFF. CDR3 DNA sequence: TGTGCCAGCAGCTCTATCGACAGTGCCTACAATGAGCAGTTCTTC.

This clonotype occurred once. This sequence joins TRBV7-9 and TRBJ1-2; the D is unclear. Trimming took off 1 base at V and 4 bases at J, with 4 bases between the two ends. The CDR3 totals 12 residues. The germline CDR1 and CDR2 sequences are SEHNR and FQNEAQ (reference sequence). This chain's CDR3 is CASSLGGYGYTF. CDR3 DNA sequence: TGTGCCAGCAGCTTAGGAGGCTATGGCTACACCTTC.

This chain links TRBV10-1 with TRBJ2-7, with a weak D call TRBD1 (5 bases). Trimming stripped 2 bases from V and 3 bases from J, with 8 bases between. From germline, CDR1 is WNHNN and CDR2 SYGVQD (reference sequence). The CDR3 is made up of 13 amino acids. The CDR3 loop is CASSEMDNYEQYF. The CDR3 region has the DNA TGCGCCAGCAGTGAGATGGACAACTACGAGCAGTACTTC.

The chain carries TRBV5-4 and TRBJ2-1, with a possible D match to TRBD1 (6 bases). V was shortened by 3 bases and J by 9 bases, with 13 bases between the two germline ends. Germline assignment: CDR1 SGHNT and CDR2 YYREEE (reference sequence). CDR3 size: 13 residues. CDR3 sequence reads: CASSSYRVGEQFF. For the CDR3, the DNA is TGTGCCAGCAGCTCGTACAGGGTGGGTGAGCAGTTCTTC.

The chain joins TRBV7-2 to TRBJ2-7; perhaps TRBD1 as D (5 bases). Between the trimmed V and J ends, which lost 5 bases and 0 bases, there was a span of 11 bases. Germline V gene data show CDR1 as SGHTA and CDR2 as FQGNSA. CDR3 length: 14 amino acids. For the CDR3, the DNA is TGTGCCAGCAGCAGTTACAGGAGCTCCTACGAGCAGTACTTC. Translated, it gives CASSSYRSSYEQYF.

The genes are TRBV4-1 and TRBJ1-1, with 8 bases that match TRBD1. This CDR3 has 16 residues. The V and J ends lost 0 bases and 6 bases, in that order; junction bases with no gene match: 9. The germline V gene encodes CDR1 MGHRA and CDR2 YSYEKL. CDR3 residues: CASSQDLPQGAAEAFF. CDR3 nucleotide sequence: TGCGCCAGCAGCCAAGATTTGCCCCAGGGGGCCGCTGAAGCTTTCTTT.

V is TRBV12-3 or TRBV12-4 and J is TRBJ2-3; D is perhaps TRBD2 (6 bases). The length of the CDR3 is 12 residues. V gave up 8 bases and J gave up 14 bases, with 20 bases separating them. This CDR3 is CASYSSGTDLYF. Here the CDR3 DNA reads TGTGCCAGCTATTCATCGGGGACTGACCTGTATTTT.

The J gene is TRBJ2-5, the V gene TRBV7-2; TRBD2 matches 9 bases. Trimming at V came to 0 bases and at J to 2 bases, leaving 4 bases not matched to a gene. Germline CDR1 and CDR2: SGHTA and FQGNSA. This CDR3 has 16 amino acids. In DNA, the CDR3 is TGTGCCAGCAGCTTAGCTTCTAGCGGGGTACAAGAGACCCAGTACTTC. Its protein product is CASSLASSGVQETQYF.

This chain connects TRBV15 to TRBJ1-2; D ambiguous. V lost 1 base and J lost 2, with 14 bases in between. CDR1 and CDR2 from the germline V gene are LNHNV and YYDKDF (reference sequence). The CDR3 consists of 16 residues. For the CDR3, the DNA is TGTGCCACCAGCAGAGTTAAAGCCAAGCTAAACTATGGCTACACCTTC. Protein: CATSRVKAKLNYGYTF.

V gene TRBV9 combines with J gene TRBJ2-7; D is unresolved. Per germline, CDR1 SGDLS and CDR2 YYNGEE. The length of the CDR3 is 15 residues. V lost 0 bases to trimming and J lost 1 base, with 11 bases between them. CDR3 protein: CASSVEGSPSYEQYF. The CDR3 DNA follows: TGTGCCAGCAGCGTAGAGGGCTCACCTTCCTACGAGCAGTACTTC.